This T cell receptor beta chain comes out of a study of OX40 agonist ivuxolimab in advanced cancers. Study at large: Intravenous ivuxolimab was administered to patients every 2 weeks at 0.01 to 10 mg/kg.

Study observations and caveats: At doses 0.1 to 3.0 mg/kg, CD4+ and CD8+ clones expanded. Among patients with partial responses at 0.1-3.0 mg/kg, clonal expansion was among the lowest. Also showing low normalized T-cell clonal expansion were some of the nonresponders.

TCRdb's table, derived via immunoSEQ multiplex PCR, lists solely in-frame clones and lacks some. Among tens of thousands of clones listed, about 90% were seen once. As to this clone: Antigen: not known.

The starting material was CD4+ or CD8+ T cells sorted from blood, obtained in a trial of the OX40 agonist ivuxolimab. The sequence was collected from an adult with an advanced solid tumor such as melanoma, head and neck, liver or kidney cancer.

Here the CDR3 DNA reads TGTGCCAGTAGTATAATCCCTAGCGGGAGCCACGAGCAGTACTTC. It yields the protein CASSIIPSGSHEQYF. The chain employs TRBV19 and TRBJ2-7, with 10 bases lining up with TRBD2. V lost 2 bases and J lost 5; bases outside the gene matches: 6. This CDR3 is 15 amino acids long. The germline CDR1 and CDR2 sequences are LNHDA and SQIVND (reference sequence).